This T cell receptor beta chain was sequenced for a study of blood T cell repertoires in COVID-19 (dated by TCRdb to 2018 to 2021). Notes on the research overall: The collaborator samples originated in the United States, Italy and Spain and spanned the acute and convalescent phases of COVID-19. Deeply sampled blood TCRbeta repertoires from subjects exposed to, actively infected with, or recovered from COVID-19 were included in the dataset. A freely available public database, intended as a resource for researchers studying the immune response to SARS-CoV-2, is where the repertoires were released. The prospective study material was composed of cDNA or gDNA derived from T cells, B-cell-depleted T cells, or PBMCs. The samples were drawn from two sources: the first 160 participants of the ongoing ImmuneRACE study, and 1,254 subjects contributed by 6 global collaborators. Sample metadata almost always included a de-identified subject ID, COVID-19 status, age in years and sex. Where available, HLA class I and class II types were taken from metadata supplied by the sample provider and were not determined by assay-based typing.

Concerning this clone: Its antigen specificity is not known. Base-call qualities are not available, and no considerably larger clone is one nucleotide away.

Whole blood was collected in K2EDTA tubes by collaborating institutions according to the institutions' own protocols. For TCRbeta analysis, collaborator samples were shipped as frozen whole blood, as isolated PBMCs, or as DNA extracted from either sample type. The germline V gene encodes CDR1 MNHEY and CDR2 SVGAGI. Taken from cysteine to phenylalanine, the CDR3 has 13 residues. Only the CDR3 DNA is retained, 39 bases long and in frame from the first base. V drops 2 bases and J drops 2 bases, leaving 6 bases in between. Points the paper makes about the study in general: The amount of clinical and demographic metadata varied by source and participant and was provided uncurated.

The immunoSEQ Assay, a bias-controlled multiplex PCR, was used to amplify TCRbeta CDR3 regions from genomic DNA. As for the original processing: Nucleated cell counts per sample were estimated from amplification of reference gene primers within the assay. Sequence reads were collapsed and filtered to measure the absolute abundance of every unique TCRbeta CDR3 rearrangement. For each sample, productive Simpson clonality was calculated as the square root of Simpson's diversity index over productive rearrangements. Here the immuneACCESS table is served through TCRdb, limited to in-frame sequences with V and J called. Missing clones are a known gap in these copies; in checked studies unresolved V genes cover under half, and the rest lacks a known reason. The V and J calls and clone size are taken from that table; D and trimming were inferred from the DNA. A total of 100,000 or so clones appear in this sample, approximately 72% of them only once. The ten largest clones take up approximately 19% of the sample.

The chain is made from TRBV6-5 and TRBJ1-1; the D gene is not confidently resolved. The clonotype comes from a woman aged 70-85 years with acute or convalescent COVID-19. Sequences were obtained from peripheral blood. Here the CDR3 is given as CASSYEANTEAFF. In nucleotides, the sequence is TGTGCCAGCAGTTACGAGGCCAACACTGAAGCTTTCTTT.